The rows below give T cell receptor beta chains drawn from one sample of a study of shared clonotypes between healthy human individuals. The assay was immunoSEQ multiplex PCR, and TCRdb's table has in-frame clones only and misses some. This sample yields fewer than 850,000 clones, of which about 90% are seen a single time; around a third belongs to the top ten. Sequenced material: memory CD8+ T cells from PBMCs. These receptors were taken from a man aged 18 to 29 in good health. Some clones in this sample may be carry-over from other donors' samples. Each CDR3 is given with its conserved first and last residue. Fields, in order: V gene, D gene, clone size, J gene, CDR3 DNA, CDR3 protein. A D gene is named only where the DNA matches it firmly. Clone size is not always given. Where it is, it says once, few, many or a class for expanded clones.

TRBV28	-	-	TRBJ2-4	TGTGCCAGCAGTTTTTGGGGGGTACCCAAAAACATTCAGTACTTC	CASSFWGVPKNIQYF
TRBV5-8	-	-	TRBJ2-7	TGTGCCAGCAGCGTACCCAGGCACCACGAGCAGTACTTC	CASSVPRHHEQYF
TRBV19	-	-	TRBJ1-1	TGTGCCAGTAGTATAGAGGGCAGAATGAACACTGAAGCTTTCTTT	CASSIEGRMNTEAFF
TRBV11-2	TRBD1	once	TRBJ2-2	TGTGCCAGCAGGTCGAGGGACAGCTTGACCGGGGAGCTGTTTTTT	CASRSRDSLTGELFF
TRBV7-7	TRBD2	-	TRBJ2-1	TGTGCCAGCAGCCCGGGACTAGCGAGAGATTACAATGAGCAGTTCTTC	CASSPGLARDYNEQFF
TRBV7-9	-	-	TRBJ1-4	TGTGCCAGCAGCTTACCCCCAGGGGCGCTTAATGAAAAACTGTTTTTT	CASSLPPGALNEKLFF
TRBV27	TRBD2	-	TRBJ2-3	TGTGCCAGCAGTTTATTGAGCGGGGTTAGCACAGATACGCAGTATTTT	CASSLLSGVSTDTQYF
TRBV30	-	-	TRBJ1-2	TGTGCCTGGAGTGTACCGGATCCTAACTATGGCTACACCTTC	CAWSVPDPNYGYTF
TRBV19	-	once	TRBJ2-7	TGTGCCAGTAGTATAGTTGGCGGGGCCTACGAGCAGTACTTC	CASSIVGGAYEQYF
TRBV21-1	-	-	TRBJ2-7	TGTGCCAGCAGCCCAAAGGGACTAGCGGGGGCCTACGAGCAGTACTTC	CASSPKGLAGAYEQYF
TRBV27	-	-	TRBJ1-2	TGTGCCAGCAGTTTACCCAGTCGCGGGCAAGCCTCTAACTATGGCTACACCTTC	CASSLPSRGQASNYGYTF
TRBV15	TRBD1	-	TRBJ2-1	TGTGCCACCAGCAGGAGGGACAGGGCTACGGGTGAGCAGTTCTTC	CATSRRDRATGEQFF
TRBV13	TRBD1	-	TRBJ1-4	TGTGCCAGCAGCCTTTCCATCCCGGACAGGGAAAGTGAAAAACTGTTTTTT	CASSLSIPDRESEKLFF
TRBV5-1	TRBD2	once	TRBJ2-7	TGCGCCAGCAGCCCTGCCAGCGGGAGTTTCCACGAGCAGTACTTC	CASSPASGSFHEQYF
TRBV9	-	-	TRBJ2-7	TGTGCCAGCAGCGCGCGCTTGTCCTACGAGCAGTACTTC	CASSARLSYEQYF
TRBV9	-	once	TRBJ2-1	TGTGCCAGCAGCGTAGTTGTACAGGGTGCCTACAATGAGCAGTTCTTC	CASSVVVQGAYNEQFF
TRBV7-9	TRBD2	-	TRBJ2-3	TGTGCCAGCAGCGGAGGGACTACGATTACAGATACGCAGTATTTT	CASSGGTTITDTQYF
TRBV28	TRBD1	once	TRBJ2-7	TGTGCCAGCAGTCTCCCCCCCCCGGGACAGGGGACCCTCTACGAGCAGTACTTC	CASSLPPPGQGTLYEQYF
TRBV7-9	-	-	TRBJ1-3	TGTGCCAGCAGCGCCTGGACAGAAAACACCATATATTTT	CASSAWTENTIYF
TRBV11-2	TRBD2	-	TRBJ2-5	TGTGCCAGCAGCTTTACAGGACTAGCGGGAGGGCCCAGTGAGACCCAGTACTTC	CASSFTGLAGGPSETQYF
TRBV27	-	-	TRBJ2-7	TGTGCCAGCAGTTCCCCGGACGCTACCTACGAGCAGTACTTC	CASSSPDATYEQYF
TRBV6-1	TRBD2	-	TRBJ2-7	TGTGCCAGCAGTGACGACGGACTAGCGGGAGTCTACGAGCAGTACTTC	CASSDDGLAGVYEQYF
TRBV7-8	-	-	TRBJ1-5	TGTGCCAGCAGCCAATACCAGGGGTACAATCAGCCCCAGCATTTT	CASSQYQGYNQPQHF
TRBV7-3	TRBD2	-	TRBJ2-1	TGTGCCAGCAGCTCCCGAACTAGCGGGTGGCGGGATGAGCAGTTCTTC	CASSSRTSGWRDEQFF
TRBV6-5	-	-	TRBJ1-5	TGTGCCAGCAGTTACTCGGCAGGGAGGCAGCCCCAGCATTTT	CASSYSAGRQPQHF
TRBV14	TRBD2	many	TRBJ2-1	TGTGCCAGCAGCCCAGGGACTAGCGTTGACAATGAGCAGTTCTTC	CASSPGTSVDNEQFF
TRBV5-4	-	-	TRBJ1-4	TGTGCCAGCAGCTTGGACAGGAGTCATGAAAAACTGTTTTTT	CASSLDRSHEKLFF
TRBV10-3	-	-	TRBJ2-3	TGTGCCATCAGTGAGTCTGGCGGTCTCAGCACAGATACGCAGTATTTT	CAISESGGLSTDTQYF
TRBV7-3	-	-	TRBJ1-5	TGTGCCAGCAGCGTGGGGGCAGGGGAGGCCCTTAGCAATCAGCCCCAGCATTTT	CASSVGAGEALSNQPQHF
TRBV6-6	TRBD2	-	TRBJ2-1	TGTGCCAGCAGTTGGACTAGCTCAAACAATGAGCAGTTCTTC	CASSWTSSNNEQFF
TRBV7-9	-	-	TRBJ2-7	TGTGCCAGCAGCTTGGAGACCCGACCGCCCTACGAGCAGTACTTC	CASSLETRPPYEQYF
TRBV28	TRBD1	-	TRBJ1-1	TGTGCCAGCAGTCCAGGGGGCTCCTCGGTCACTGAAGCTTTCTTT	CASSPGGSSVTEAFF
TRBV5-1	-	-	TRBJ2-7	TGCGCCAGCAGCCCGCGGGAAACAGGGAAATCGCCCTACGAGCAGTACTTC	CASSPRETGKSPYEQYF
TRBV5-1	TRBD2	once	TRBJ2-7	TGCGCCAGCAGCAGGAGTAGCGGGAGAAGCGAGCAGTACTTC	CASSRSSGRSEQYF
TRBV11-2	-	-	TRBJ2-5	TGTGCCAGCAGCTTAGATTCGGGCAGGGCCGGGGAGACCCAGTACTTC	CASSLDSGRAGETQYF
TRBV5-5	-	-	TRBJ2-1	TGTGCCAGCAGCTTGGGCAGGAGCTCCTACAATGAGCAGTTCTTC	CASSLGRSSYNEQFF
TRBV27	-	-	TRBJ2-1	TGTGCCAGCAGTCCCAGGGGACTTCGAGGTACCGTTGAGCAGTTCTTC	CASSPRGLRGTVEQFF
TRBV6-6	TRBD1	-	TRBJ2-2	TGTGCCAGCAGTCACACCGGGACAGGGATCACCGGGGAGCTGTTTTTT	CASSHTGTGITGELFF
TRBV7-9	TRBD2	-	TRBJ2-1	TGTGCCAGCAGCTCCCTCCAGTTGACTAGCGGGAGCTCCTACAATGAGCAGTTCTTC	CASSSLQLTSGSSYNEQFF
TRBV27	TRBD1	-	TRBJ2-7	TGTGCCAGCAGTTTATCGGCCGGGACAGGGGTAAGGGAGCAGTACTTC	CASSLSAGTGVREQYF
TRBV19	-	-	TRBJ2-2	TGTGCCAGTAATTTGACACCCGGGGAGCTGTTTTTT	CASNLTPGELFF
TRBV27	-	few	TRBJ1-1	TGTGCCAGCACCCTGCGGGGGAACACTGAAGCTTTCTTT	CASTLRGNTEAFF
TRBV29-1	TRBD2	-	TRBJ2-1	TGCAGCGTTGAAAGGGCCGGGACTAGGAGTGGCGTAGAGCAGTTCTTC	CSVERAGTRSGVEQFF
TRBV19	-	once	TRBJ1-2	TGTGCCAGTAGTATGAATCCGGGACACCGAAACTATGGCTACACCTTC	CASSMNPGHRNYGYTF
TRBV7-8	TRBD1	-	TRBJ2-2	TGTGCCAGCAGCTTAGGACAGGGGGCCAGCACCGGGGAGCTGTTTTTT	CASSLGQGASTGELFF
TRBV10-3	-	-	TRBJ2-7	TGTGCCACCCTAAATCAGGAGACACCCTACGAGCAGTACTTC	CATLNQETPYEQYF
TRBV15	-	-	TRBJ1-1	TGTGCCACCAGCAGAGGTACACCGAACACTGAAGCTTTCTTT	CATSRGTPNTEAFF
TRBV27	TRBD1	-	TRBJ1-5	TGTGCCAGCAGTGAGGACAGGGATCAGCCCCAGCATTTT	CASSEDRDQPQHF